This T cell receptor beta chain was captured in a study of T cells in Graves' hyperthyroidism and ophthalmopathy. For the study at large: Peripheral blood was drawn at first diagnosis, prior to all treatment. Study outcomes and limitations: Blood also contained most expanded thyroid clonotypes above 0.001.

Concerning this clonotype itself: Antigen: not known.

Germline CDR1 is SQVTM and CDR2 is ANQGSEA. The J segment lost 3 bases and the V segment lost 3 bases, leaving 3 bases of the junction unmatched. The CDR3 runs 14 residues. It was RNA transcripts that yielded the amplified TCR beta CDR3 regions. With the HTBI primer set, the TCR CDR3 went through a first round of RT-PCR. TCRdb reprocessed the multiplex PCR reads via MiXCR and lists one record per CDR3 protein. The sample shows fewer than 400,000 distinct CDR3 sequences, roughly 17% of them seen only once. Stable Graves' hyperthyroidism denoted no ophthalmopathy progression over 18 months. Hyperthyroidism patients were newly diagnosed, had disease duration under 2 months, and were aged 18 to 65 years.

Material: blood. The V gene is TRBV29-1, the J gene TRBJ2-3; 10 nucleotides match TRBD2. The source is a man aged 25-45 years with Graves' hyperthyroidism. The CDR3 loop reads CSVDGLADTDTQYF. The CDR3 region has the DNA TGCAGCGTTGACGGACTAGCGGATACAGATACGCAGTATTTT.